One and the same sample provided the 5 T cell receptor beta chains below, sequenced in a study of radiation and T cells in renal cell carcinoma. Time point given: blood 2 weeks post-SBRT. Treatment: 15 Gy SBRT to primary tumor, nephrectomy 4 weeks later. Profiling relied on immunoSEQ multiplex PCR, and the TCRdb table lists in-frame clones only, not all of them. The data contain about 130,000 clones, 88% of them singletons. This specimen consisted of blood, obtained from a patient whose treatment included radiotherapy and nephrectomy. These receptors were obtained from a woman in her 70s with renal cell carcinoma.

CDR3 bases: TGTGCCAGACACCCAGATACGCAGTATTTT. Protein: CARHPDTQYF. The rearrangement uses TRBV6-4 and TRBJ2-3; no firm D call. The CDR3 consists of 10 residues. V was clipped by 9 bases and J by 4 bases, with 5 bases between them. Germline loops: CDR1 MRHNA, CDR2 SNTAGT.

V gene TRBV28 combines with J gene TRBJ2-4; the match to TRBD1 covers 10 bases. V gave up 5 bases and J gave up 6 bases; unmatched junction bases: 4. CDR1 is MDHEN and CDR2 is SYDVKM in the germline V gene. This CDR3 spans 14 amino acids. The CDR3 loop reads CASSLRTGGNIQYF. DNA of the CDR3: TGTGCCAGCAGTCTCCGGACAGGGGGAAACATTCAGTACTTC.

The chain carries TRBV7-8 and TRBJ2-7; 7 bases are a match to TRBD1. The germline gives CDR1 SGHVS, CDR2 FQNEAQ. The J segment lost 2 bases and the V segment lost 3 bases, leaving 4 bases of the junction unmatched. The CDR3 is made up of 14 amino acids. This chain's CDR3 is CASSFDDRAYEQYF. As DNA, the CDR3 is TGTGCCAGCAGCTTCGACGACAGGGCCTACGAGCAGTACTTC.

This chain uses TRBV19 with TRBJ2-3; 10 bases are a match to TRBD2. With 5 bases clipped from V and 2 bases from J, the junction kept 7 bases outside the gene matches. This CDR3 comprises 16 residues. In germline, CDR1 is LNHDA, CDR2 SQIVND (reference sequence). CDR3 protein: CASSVRLAGVTDTQYF. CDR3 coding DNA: TGTGCCAGTAGTGTCCGACTAGCGGGTGTCACAGATACGCAGTATTTT.

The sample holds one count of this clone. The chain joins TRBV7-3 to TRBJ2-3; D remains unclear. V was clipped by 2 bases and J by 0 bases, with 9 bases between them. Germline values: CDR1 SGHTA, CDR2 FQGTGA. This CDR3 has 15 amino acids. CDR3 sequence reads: CASSLARSSTDTQYF. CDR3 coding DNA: TGTGCCAGCAGCTTAGCGCGGTCTAGCACAGATACGCAGTATTTT. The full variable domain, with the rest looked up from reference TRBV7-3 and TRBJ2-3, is GAGVSQTPSNKVTEKGKYVELRCDPISGHTALYWYRQSLGQGPEFLIYFQGTGAADDSGLPNDRFFAVRPEGSVSTLKIQRTERGDSAVYLCASSLARSSTDTQYFGPGTRLTVL.